Listed below are T cell receptor beta chains from one sample, sequenced in a study of beta chain features in type 1 diabetes. Method: immunoSEQ multiplex PCR; TCRdb's copy keeps in-frame clones and lacks some. The sample consists of about 650,000 clones, 9.5% to 15% of them appearing once. Sequenced input: naive CD4+ T cells from blood. The source is a man aged 25 to 45 with type 1 diabetes. Both conserved end residues are part of each CDR3. D genes are given only for firm matches. Expanded clones get a size class; other rows say once, few or many, or leave the size out.

D	V	J	size	CDR3	DNA
.	TRBV9	TRBJ2-7	.	CASSVVDSPPLEQYF	TGTGCCAGCAGCGTAGTGGACTCCCCGCCCCTCGAGCAGTACTTC
TRBD2	TRBV28	TRBJ2-4	.	CASSQREGIQYF	TGTGCCAGCAGCCAAAGGGAGGGCATTCAGTACTTC
TRBD2	TRBV4-3	TRBJ2-5	few	CASSHSGGAQETQYF	TGCGCCAGCAGCCATAGCGGGGGGGCACAAGAGACCCAGTACTTC
.	TRBV29-1	TRBJ2-7	few	CSVSGTVSYEQYF	TGCAGCGTCTCCGGGACGGTCTCCTACGAGCAGTACTTC
.	TRBV29-1	TRBJ2-3	.	CSVEEDWDTQYF	TGCAGCGTTGAAGAAGATTGGGATACGCAGTATTTT
.	TRBV29-1	TRBJ2-7	.	CSAGPGRGTFEQYF	TGCAGCGCCGGGCCGGGGAGGGGGACCTTCGAGCAGTACTTC
TRBD1	TRBV6-1	TRBJ2-7	.	CASSDVGDRAEQYF	TGTGCCAGCAGTGACGTCGGGGACAGGGCCGAGCAGTACTTC
TRBD1	TRBV27	TRBJ2-6	.	CASSSGQGPSSGANVLTF	TGTGCCAGCAGTTCAGGACAGGGCCCGTCCTCTGGGGCCAACGTCCTGACTTTC
.	TRBV7-2	TRBJ2-2	few	CASSVGQARFSGELFF	TGTGCCAGCAGCGTAGGGCAGGCCCGATTCTCCGGGGAGCTGTTTTTT
.	TRBV7-2	TRBJ1-1	.	CASSLAPGPNTEAFF	TGTGCCAGCAGCTTGGCGCCGGGGCCGAACACTGAAGCTTTCTTT
TRBD1	TRBV7-9	TRBJ2-1	few	CASTLPGGNEQFF	TGTGCCAGCACCCTCCCAGGGGGCAATGAGCAGTTCTTC
TRBD2	TRBV19	TRBJ2-3	.	CASRTSGGTDTQYF	TGTGCCAGTAGGACTAGCGGGGGCACAGATACGCAGTATTTT
.	TRBV7-2	TRBJ1-5	.	CASSLERQGQPQHF	TGTGCCAGCAGCTTAGAACGGCAGGGACAGCCCCAGCATTTT
TRBD2	TRBV5-4	TRBJ2-1	.	CASSSGTSGNALYNEQFF	TGTGCCAGCAGCTCCGGGACTAGCGGGAACGCACTCTACAATGAGCAGTTCTTC
.	TRBV7-2	TRBJ2-7	.	CASSFRDGGYEQYF	TGTGCCAGCAGCTTCCGGGACGGAGGCTACGAGCAGTACTTC
TRBD1	TRBV7-9	TRBJ2-7	few	CASSFAPGQGPHEQYF	TGTGCCAGCAGCTTCGCCCCGGGACAGGGTCCCCACGAGCAGTACTTC
TRBD1	TRBV9	TRBJ2-2	few	CASSPRDRNTGELFF	TGTGCCAGCAGCCCCCGGGACAGAAACACCGGGGAGCTGTTTTTT
.	TRBV10-3	TRBJ1-2	.	CAISPDTEAGYTF	TGTGCCATCAGTCCTGACACGGAGGCTGGCTACACCTTC
.	TRBV7-9	TRBJ2-7	.	CASTLLPDSYEQYF	TGTGCCAGCACCTTACTCCCAGATTCCTACGAGCAGTACTTC
.	TRBV19	TRBJ1-1	.	CASSSVKGVDTEAFF	TGTGCCAGTAGTTCGGTGAAGGGAGTGGACACTGAAGCTTTCTTT
TRBD1	TRBV6-5	TRBJ1-1	.	CASQSDRVNTEAFF	TGTGCCAGCCAAAGCGACAGGGTGAACACTGAAGCTTTCTTT
.	TRBV7-8	TRBJ2-3	few	CASSLARRGPDTQYF	TGTGCCAGCAGCTTAGCGCGGAGGGGGCCGGATACGCAGTATTTT
TRBD2	TRBV11-2	TRBJ2-1	.	CASSLGLAGNNEQFF	TGTGCCAGCAGCTTGGGACTAGCGGGGAACAATGAGCAGTTCTTC
TRBD1	TRBV10-3	TRBJ1-1	.	CAISESGTGGGGTEAFF	TGTGCCATCAGTGAGAGCGGGACAGGGGGCGGTGGCACTGAAGCTTTCTTT
.	TRBV7-8	TRBJ1-2	few	CASSLAQSGPRGYGYTF	TGTGCCAGCAGCTTAGCGCAATCCGGGCCCAGGGGCTATGGCTACACCTTC
TRBD2	TRBV7-8	TRBJ2-1	few	CASSLGRGSYNEQFF	TGTGCCAGCAGCTTAGGGCGGGGGAGCTACAATGAGCAGTTCTTC
.	TRBV7-9	TRBJ1-6	.	CASSLDGNSPLHF	TGTGCCAGCAGCTTAGATGGGAATTCACCCCTCCACTTT
.	TRBV5-5	TRBJ1-2	.	CASSLRAETTNYGYTF	TGTGCCAGCAGCTTGCGAGCGGAGACCACGAACTATGGCTACACCTTC
.	TRBV30	TRBJ1-2	.	CAWSVGGLYYGYTF	TGTGCCTGGAGTGTAGGGGGGCTCTACTATGGCTACACCTTC
.	TRBV7-9	TRBJ1-6	.	CASSLTLGPLHF	TGTGCCAGCAGCCTTACCCTAGGACCCCTCCACTTT
TRBD1	TRBV7-2	TRBJ1-1	few	CASSSRQGSEAFF	TGTGCCAGCAGCTCCCGACAGGGATCTGAAGCTTTCTTT
.	TRBV19	TRBJ1-5	.	CASTLRMNQPQHF	TGTGCCAGTACCCTCCGGATGAATCAGCCCCAGCATTTT
.	TRBV9	TRBJ2-7	.	CASSVANRGGKQYF	TGTGCCAGCAGCGTAGCTAACCGGGGCGGGAAGCAGTACTTC
TRBD1	TRBV7-3	TRBJ2-7	few	CASSLTADRGYYEQYF	TGTGCCAGCAGCTTAACGGCTGACAGGGGCTACTACGAGCAGTACTTC
.	TRBV30	TRBJ1-4	few	CAWSVQVGAEKLFF	TGTGCCTGGAGTGTACAGGTGGGAGCTGAAAAACTGTTTTTT
TRBD1	TRBV28	TRBJ2-3	.	CASSFSSGTGGLGTQYF	TGTGCCAGCAGTTTCTCGTCCGGGACAGGGGGCTTGGGTACGCAGTATTTT
TRBD2	TRBV19	TRBJ2-1	few	CASSRRGGLRDEQFF	TGTGCCAGTAGTCGCCGGGGGGGGCTTAGGGATGAGCAGTTCTTC
TRBD1	TRBV5-1	TRBJ2-7	.	CASSNGQGVTYEQYF	TGCGCCAGCAGCAACGGACAGGGGGTGACATACGAGCAGTACTTC
.	TRBV5-4	TRBJ1-2	.	CASSLKEGGYTF	TGTGCCAGCAGCTTGAAGGAGGGTGGCTACACCTTC
TRBD1	TRBV27	TRBJ2-5	many	CASTRRGRGTQETQYF	TGTGCCAGCACCAGAAGGGGCAGGGGGACCCAAGAGACCCAGTACTTC
.	TRBV7-9	TRBJ2-1	.	CASIKTPLDEQFF	TGTGCCAGCATCAAGACCCCCTTGGATGAGCAGTTCTTC
TRBD2	TRBV7-9	TRBJ2-7	few	CASSGAPGLAVEQYF	TGTGCCAGCAGCGGAGCCCCGGGACTAGCAGTCGAGCAGTACTTC
.	TRBV5-1	TRBJ1-5	.	CASSLTGMGNQPQHF	TGCGCCAGCAGCTTGACGGGGATGGGCAATCAGCCCCAGCATTTT
.	TRBV11-2	TRBJ2-7	.	CASSLAFPVAGQIYEQYF	TGTGCCAGCAGCTTAGCATTCCCGGTGGCGGGACAGATCTACGAGCAGTACTTC